The sequence of this TCR beta chain was determined in a study of blood T cell repertoires in COVID-19. Study at large: PBMCs, B-cell-depleted T cells, or T cells provided the cDNA or gDNA that made up the material.

The protocol was immunoSEQ multiplex PCR, while the TCRdb copy is restricted to in-frame clones and leaves out a portion. This table has fewer than 80,000 clones, about nine tenths appearing once. The TCR originated in a woman aged 45-60 years with active or convalescent COVID-19. Specimen: peripheral blood.

CDR3 in amino acids: CASSRGAGEETQYF. The CDR3 DNA is TGTGCCAGTAGTCGTGGGGCAGGGGAAGAGACCCAGTACTTC. The genes are TRBV19 and TRBJ2-5; TRBD1 is a possible D gene (6 bases). The germline gives CDR1 LNHDA, CDR2 SQIVND (reference sequence). V lost 5 bases and J 3 bases, leaving 13 bases between the germline ends. The CDR3 spans 14 residues.